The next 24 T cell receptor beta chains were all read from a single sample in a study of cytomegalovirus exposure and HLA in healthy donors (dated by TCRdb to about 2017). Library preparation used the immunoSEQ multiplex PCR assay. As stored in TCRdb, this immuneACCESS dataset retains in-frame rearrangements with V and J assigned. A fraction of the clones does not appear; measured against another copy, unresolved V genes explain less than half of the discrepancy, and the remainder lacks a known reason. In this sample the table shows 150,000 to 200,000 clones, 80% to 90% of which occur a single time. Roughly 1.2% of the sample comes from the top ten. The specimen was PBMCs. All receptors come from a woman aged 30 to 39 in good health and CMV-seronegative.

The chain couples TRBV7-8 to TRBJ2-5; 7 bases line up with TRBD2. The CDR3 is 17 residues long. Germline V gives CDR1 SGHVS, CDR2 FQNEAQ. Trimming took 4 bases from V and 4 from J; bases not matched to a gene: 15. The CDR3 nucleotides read TGTGCCAGCAGCTGGGAGGGACGGGTCTTAAGAAGAGAGACCCAGTACTTC. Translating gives CASSWEGRVLRRETQYF.

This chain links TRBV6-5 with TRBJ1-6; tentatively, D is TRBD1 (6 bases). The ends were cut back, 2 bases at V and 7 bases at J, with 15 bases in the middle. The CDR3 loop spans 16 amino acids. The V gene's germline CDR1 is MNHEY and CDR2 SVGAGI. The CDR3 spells CASSYPRGAVNSPLHF. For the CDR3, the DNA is TGTGCCAGCAGTTACCCCCGGGGGGCTGTAAATTCACCCCTCCACTTT.

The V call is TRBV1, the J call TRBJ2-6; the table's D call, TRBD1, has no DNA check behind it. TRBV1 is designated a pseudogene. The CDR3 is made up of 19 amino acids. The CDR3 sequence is CTNHRDRGRKLSGANVLTF. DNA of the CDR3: TGCACTAACCACCGGGACAGGGGGCGGAAACTCTCTGGGGCCAACGTCCTGACTTTC.

CDR3 protein: CASSEWAGTGTYNEQFF. The CDR3 region has the DNA TGTGCCAGCAGTGAATGGGCCGGGACAGGGACTTACAATGAGCAGTTCTTC. This rearrangement joins TRBV25-1 to TRBJ2-1, with 9 bases identical to TRBD1. CDR3 length equals 17 residues. CDR1 is MGHDK, CDR2 SYGVNS, per germline. V shed 1 base, J shed 4 bases, and the junction held 8 bases outside the gene matches.

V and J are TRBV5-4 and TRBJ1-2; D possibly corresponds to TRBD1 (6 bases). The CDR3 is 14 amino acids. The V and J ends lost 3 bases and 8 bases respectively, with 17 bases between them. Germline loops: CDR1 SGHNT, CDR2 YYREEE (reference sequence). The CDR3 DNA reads TGTGCCAGCAGCTGGAAGACGAGGGGGATCGGCTACACCTTC. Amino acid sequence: CASSWKTRGIGYTF.

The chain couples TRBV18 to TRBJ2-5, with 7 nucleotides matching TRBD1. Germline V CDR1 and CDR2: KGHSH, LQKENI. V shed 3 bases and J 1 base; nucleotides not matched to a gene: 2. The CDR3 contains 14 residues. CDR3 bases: TGTGCCAGCTCACCGGGACAGCCCCAAGAGACCCAGTACTTC. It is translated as CASSPGQPQETQYF.

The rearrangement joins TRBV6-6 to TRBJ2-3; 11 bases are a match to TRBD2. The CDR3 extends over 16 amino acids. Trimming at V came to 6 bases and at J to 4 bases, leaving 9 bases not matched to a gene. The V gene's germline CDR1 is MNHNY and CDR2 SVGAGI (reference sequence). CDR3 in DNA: TGTGCCAGCAGCAACCCACTAGCGGGAGTGTCAGATACGCAGTATTTT. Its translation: CASSNPLAGVSDTQYF.

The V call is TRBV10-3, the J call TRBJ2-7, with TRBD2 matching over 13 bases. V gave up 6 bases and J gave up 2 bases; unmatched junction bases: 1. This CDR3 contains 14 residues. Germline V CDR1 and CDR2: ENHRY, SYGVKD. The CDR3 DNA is TGTGCCATCAGCGGACTAGCGGGAGCCTACGAGCAGTACTTC. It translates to CAISGLAGAYEQYF.

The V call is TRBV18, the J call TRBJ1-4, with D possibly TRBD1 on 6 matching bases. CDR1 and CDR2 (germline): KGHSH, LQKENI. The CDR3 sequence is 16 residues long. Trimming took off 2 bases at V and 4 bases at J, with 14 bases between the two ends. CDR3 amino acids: CASSPSLGQNNEKLFF. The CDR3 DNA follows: TGTGCCAGCTCACCAAGCCTAGGACAGAATAATGAAAAACTGTTTTTT.

CDR3 in DNA: TGCGCCAGCAGTTCCGGGACAGGGTACCAAGAGACCCAGTACTTC. Protein product: CASSSGTGYQETQYF. V is TRBV5-1 and J is TRBJ2-5; 9 nucleotides line up with TRBD1. The junction had 5 bases not matched to a gene; V was cut back by 5 bases and J by 0 bases. The germline V gene encodes CDR1 SGHRS and CDR2 YFSETQ. There are 15 residues in the CDR3.

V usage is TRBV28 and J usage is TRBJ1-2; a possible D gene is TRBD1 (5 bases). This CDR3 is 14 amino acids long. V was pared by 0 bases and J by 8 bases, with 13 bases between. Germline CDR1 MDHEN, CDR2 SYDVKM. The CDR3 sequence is CASSLWRGLKGYTF. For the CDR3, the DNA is TGTGCCAGCAGTTTATGGCGGGGCCTGAAGGGCTACACCTTC.

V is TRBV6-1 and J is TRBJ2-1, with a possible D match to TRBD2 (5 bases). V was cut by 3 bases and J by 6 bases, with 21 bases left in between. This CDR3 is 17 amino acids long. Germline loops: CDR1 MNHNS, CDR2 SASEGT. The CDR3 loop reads CASSDRQKALRGNEQFF. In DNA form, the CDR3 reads TGTGCCAGCAGTGACCGCCAAAAAGCACTTCGGGGCAATGAGCAGTTCTTC.

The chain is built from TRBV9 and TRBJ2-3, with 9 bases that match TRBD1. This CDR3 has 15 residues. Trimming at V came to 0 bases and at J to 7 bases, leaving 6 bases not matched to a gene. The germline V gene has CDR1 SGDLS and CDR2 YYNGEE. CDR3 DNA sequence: TGTGCCAGCAGCGTAGGTACAGGGGGCACGAATACGCAGTATTTT. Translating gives CASSVGTGGTNTQYF.

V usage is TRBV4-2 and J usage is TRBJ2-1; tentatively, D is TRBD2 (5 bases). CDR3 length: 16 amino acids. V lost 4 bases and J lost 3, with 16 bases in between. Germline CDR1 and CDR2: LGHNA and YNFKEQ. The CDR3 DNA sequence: TGTGCCAGCAGCCCCCGGGAAGCGGACCGCTACAATGAGCAGTTCTTC. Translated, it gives CASSPREADRYNEQFF.

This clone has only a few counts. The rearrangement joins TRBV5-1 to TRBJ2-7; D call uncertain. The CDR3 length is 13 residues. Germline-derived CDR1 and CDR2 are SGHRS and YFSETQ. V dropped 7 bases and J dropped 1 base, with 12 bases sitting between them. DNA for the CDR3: TGCGCCAGCCAGGTTGGTGGGTCCTACGAGCAGTACTTC. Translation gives CASQVGGSYEQYF.

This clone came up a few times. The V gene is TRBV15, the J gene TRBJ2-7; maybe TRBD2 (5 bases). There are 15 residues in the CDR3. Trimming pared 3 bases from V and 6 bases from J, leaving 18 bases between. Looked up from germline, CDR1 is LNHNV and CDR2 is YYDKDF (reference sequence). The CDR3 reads CATSRTTGDVSEQYF. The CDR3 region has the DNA TGTGCCACCAGCAGGACTACGGGCGACGTCTCCGAGCAGTACTTC. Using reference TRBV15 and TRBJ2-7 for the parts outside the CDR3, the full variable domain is DAMVIQNPRYQVTQFGKPVTLSCSQTLNHNVMYWYQQKSSQAPKLLFHYYDKDFNNEADTPDNFQSRRPNTSFCFLDIRSPGLGDTAMYLCATSRTTGDVSEQYFGPGTRLTVT.

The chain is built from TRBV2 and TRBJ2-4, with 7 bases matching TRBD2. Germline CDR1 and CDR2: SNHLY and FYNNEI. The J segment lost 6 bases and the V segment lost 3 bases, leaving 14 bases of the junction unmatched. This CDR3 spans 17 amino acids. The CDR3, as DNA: TGTGCCAGCAGTGAGGGTCTGGGTCGGGGGGAGGGAAACATTCAGTACTTC. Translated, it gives CASSEGLGRGEGNIQYF.

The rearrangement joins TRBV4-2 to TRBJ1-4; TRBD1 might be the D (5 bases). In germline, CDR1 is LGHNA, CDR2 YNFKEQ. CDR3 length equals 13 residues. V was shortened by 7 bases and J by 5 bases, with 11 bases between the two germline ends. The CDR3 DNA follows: TGTGCCAGCAATGAAGGGGCAAATGAAAAACTGTTTTTT. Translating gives CASNEGANEKLFF.

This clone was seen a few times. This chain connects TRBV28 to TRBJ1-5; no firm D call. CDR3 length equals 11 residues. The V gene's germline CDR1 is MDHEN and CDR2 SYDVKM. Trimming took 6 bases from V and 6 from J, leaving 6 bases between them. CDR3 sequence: CASRSSQPQHF. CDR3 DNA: TGTGCCAGCAGATCATCTCAGCCCCAGCATTTT.

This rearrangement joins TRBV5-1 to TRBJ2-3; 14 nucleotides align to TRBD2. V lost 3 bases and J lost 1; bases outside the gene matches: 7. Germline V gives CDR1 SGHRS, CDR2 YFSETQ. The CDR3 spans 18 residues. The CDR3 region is CASSWGLAGAGGTDTQYF. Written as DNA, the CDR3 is TGCGCCAGCAGCTGGGGACTAGCGGGAGCCGGTGGCACAGATACGCAGTATTTT.

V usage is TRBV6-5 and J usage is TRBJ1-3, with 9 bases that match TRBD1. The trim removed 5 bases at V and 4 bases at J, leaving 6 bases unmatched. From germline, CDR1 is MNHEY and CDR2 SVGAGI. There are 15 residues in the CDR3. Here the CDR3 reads CASSQYRGQGNTIYF. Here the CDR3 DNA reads TGTGCCAGCAGTCAATACAGGGGGCAAGGAAACACCATATATTTT.

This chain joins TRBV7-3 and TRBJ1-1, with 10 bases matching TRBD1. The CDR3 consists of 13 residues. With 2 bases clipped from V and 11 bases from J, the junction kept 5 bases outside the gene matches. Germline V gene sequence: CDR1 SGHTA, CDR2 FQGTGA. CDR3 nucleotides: TGTGCCAGCAGCTTAGGGAGACAGGGGGCGGCTTTCTTT. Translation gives CASSLGRQGAAFF.

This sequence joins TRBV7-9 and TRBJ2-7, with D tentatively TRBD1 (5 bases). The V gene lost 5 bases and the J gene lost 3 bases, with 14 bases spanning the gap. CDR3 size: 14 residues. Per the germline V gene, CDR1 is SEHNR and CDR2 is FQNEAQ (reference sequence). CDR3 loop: CASSHRDSLYEQYF. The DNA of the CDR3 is TGTGCCAGCAGCCATCGAGACAGTCTCTACGAGCAGTACTTC.

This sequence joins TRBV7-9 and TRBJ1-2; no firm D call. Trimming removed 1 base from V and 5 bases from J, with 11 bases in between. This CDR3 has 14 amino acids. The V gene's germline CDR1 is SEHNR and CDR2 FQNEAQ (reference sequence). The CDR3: CASSLGGALYGYTF. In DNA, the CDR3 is TGTGCCAGCAGCTTAGGCGGCGCTTTGTATGGCTACACCTTC. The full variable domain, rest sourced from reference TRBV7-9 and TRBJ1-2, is DTGVSQNPRHKITKRGQNVTFRCDPISEHNRLYWYRQTLGQGPEFLTYFQNEAQLEKSRLLSDRFSAERPKGSFSTLEIQRTEQGDSAMYLCASSLGGALYGYTFGSGTRLTVV.